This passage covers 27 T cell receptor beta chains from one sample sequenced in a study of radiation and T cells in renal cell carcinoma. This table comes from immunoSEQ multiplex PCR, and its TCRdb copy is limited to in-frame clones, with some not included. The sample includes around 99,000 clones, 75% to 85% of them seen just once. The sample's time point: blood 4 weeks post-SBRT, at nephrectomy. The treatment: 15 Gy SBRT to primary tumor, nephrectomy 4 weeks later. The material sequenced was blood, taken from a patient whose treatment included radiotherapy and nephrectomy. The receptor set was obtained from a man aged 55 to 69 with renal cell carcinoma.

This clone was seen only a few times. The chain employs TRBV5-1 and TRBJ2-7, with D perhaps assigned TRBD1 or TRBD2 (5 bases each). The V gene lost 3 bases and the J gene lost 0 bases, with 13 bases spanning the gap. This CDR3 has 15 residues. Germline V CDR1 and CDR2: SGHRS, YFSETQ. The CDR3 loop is CASSSGTIGSYEQYF. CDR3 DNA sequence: TGCGCCAGCAGCTCCGGGACCATCGGCTCCTACGAGCAGTACTTC.

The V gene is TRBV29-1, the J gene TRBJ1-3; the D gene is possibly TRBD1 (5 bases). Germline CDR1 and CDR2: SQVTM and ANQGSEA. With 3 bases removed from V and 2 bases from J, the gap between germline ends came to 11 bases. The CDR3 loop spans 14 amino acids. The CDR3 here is CSVEGGRTGNTIYF. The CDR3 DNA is TGCAGCGTTGAGGGGGGAAGGACTGGAAACACCATATATTTT.

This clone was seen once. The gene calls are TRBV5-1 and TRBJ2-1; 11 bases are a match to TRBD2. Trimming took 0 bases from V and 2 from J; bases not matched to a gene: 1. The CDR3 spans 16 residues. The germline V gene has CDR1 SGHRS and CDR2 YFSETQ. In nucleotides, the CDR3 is TGCGCCAGCAGCTTGGTAGCGGGAGGGACCTACAATGAGCAGTTCTTC. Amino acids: CASSLVAGGTYNEQFF.

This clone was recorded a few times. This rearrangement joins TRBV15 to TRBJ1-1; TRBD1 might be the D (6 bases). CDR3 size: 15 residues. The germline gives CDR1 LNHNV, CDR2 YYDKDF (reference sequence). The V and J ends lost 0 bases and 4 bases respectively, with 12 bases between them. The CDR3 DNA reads TGTGCCACCAGCAGAGATCGGACCAGGGGCACTGAAGCTTTCTTT. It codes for CATSRDRTRGTEAFF.

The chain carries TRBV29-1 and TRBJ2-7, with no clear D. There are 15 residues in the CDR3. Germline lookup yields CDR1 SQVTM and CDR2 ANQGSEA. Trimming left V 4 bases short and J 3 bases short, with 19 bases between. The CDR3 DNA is TGCAGCGTTGTAACACCCCTCCGATCAAGCTACGAGCAGTACTTC. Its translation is CSVVTPLRSSYEQYF.

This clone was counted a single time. The CDR3 reads CAIRPTAQQETQYF. DNA for the CDR3: TGTGCCATCAGACCGACAGCTCAGCAAGAGACCCAGTACTTC. This chain joins TRBV10-3 and TRBJ2-5; possible D gene TRBD1, 5 bases. Germline-derived CDR1 and CDR2 are ENHRY and SYGVKD. The CDR3 extends over 14 amino acids. The V gene lost 6 bases and the J gene lost 2 bases, with 13 bases spanning the gap.

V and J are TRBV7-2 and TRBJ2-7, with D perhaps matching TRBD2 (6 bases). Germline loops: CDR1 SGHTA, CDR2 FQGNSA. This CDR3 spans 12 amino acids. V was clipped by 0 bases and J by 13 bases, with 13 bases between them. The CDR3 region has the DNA TGTGCCAGCAGCTTAGCGACTAGTTCTTTCTACTTC. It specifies CASSLATSSFYF.

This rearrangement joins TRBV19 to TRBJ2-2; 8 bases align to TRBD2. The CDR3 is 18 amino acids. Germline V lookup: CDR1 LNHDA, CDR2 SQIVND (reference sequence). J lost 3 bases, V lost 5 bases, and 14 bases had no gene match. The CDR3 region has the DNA TGTGCCAGTAGTCCCGCCCGGCCGGGAGGGGGGGACACCGGGGAGCTGTTTTTT. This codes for CASSPARPGGGDTGELFF. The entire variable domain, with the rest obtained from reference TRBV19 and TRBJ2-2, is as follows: DGGITQSPKYLFRKEGQNVTLSCEQNLNHDAMYWYRQDPGQGLRLIYYSQIVNDFQKGDIAEGYSVSREKKESFPLTVTSAQKNPTAFYLCASSPARPGGGDTGELFFGEGSRLTVL.

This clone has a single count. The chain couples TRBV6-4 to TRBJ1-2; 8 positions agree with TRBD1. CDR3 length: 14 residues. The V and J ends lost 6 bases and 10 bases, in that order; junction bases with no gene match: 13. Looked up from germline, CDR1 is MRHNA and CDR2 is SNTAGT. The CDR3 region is CASSPTGGISSYTF. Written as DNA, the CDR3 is TGTGCCAGCAGCCCCACAGGGGGTATTAGTTCCTACACCTTC.

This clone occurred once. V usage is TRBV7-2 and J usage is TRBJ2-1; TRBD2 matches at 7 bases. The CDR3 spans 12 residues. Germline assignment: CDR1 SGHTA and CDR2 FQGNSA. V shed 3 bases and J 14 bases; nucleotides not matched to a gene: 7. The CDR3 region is CASSLVGRDEFF. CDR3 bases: TGTGCCAGCAGCTTGGTAGGGAGGGATGAGTTCTTC.

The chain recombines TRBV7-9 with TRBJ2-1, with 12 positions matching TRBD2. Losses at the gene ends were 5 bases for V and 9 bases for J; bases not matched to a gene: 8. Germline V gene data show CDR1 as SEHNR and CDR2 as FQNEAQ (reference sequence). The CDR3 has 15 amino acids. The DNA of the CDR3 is TGTGCCAGCAGCCCCAGAACACTAGCGGGAGGTGAGCAGTTCTTC. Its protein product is CASSPRTLAGGEQFF.

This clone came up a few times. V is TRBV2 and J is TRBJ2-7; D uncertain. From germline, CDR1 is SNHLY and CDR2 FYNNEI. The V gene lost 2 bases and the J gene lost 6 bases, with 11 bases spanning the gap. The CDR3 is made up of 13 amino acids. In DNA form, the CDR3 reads TGTGCCAGCAGTGAAAGCAGGTCCGGCGAGCAGTACTTC. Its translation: CASSESRSGEQYF. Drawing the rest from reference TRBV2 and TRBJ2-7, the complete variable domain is EPEVTQTPSHQVTQMGQEVILRCVPISNHLYFYWYRQILGQKVEFLVSFYNNEISEKSEIFDDQFSVERPDGSNFTLKIRSTKLEDSAMYFCASSESRSGEQYFGPGTRLTVT.

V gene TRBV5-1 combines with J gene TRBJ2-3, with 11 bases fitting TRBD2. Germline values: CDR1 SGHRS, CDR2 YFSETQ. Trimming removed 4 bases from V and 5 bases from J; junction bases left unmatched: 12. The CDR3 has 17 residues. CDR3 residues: CASSPGALAGVLDTQYF. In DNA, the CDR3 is TGCGCCAGCAGCCCGGGGGCACTAGCGGGAGTATTAGATACGCAGTATTTT.

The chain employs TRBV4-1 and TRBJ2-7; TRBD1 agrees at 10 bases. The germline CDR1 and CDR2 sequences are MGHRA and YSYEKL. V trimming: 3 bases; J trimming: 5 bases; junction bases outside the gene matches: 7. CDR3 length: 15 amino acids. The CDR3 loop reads CASSQTPTGGDEQYF. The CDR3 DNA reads TGCGCCAGCAGCCAGACCCCGACAGGGGGCGACGAGCAGTACTTC.

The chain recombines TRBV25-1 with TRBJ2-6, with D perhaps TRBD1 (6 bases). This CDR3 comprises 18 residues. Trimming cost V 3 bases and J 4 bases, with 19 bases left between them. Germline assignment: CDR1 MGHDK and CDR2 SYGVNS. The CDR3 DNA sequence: TGTGCCAGCAGTGACCCCCAGACAGGCCAAGGGGGGGCCAACGTCCTGACTTTC. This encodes CASSDPQTGQGGANVLTF.

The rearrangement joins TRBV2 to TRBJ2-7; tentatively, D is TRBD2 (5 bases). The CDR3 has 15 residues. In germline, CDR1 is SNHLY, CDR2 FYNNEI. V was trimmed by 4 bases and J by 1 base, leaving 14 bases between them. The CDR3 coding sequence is TGTGCCAGCAGTGCGCAGTTGGGGAGTTCCTACGAGCAGTACTTC. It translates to CASSAQLGSSYEQYF. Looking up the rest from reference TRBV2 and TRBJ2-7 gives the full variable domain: EPEVTQTPSHQVTQMGQEVILRCVPISNHLYFYWYRQILGQKVEFLVSFYNNEISEKSEIFDDQFSVERPDGSNFTLKIRSTKLEDSAMYFCASSAQLGSSYEQYFGPGTRLTVT.

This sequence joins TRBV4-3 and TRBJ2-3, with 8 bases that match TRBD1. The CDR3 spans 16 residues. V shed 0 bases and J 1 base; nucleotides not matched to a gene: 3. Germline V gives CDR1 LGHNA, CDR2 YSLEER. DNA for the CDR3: TGCGCCAGCAGCCAAGAGACAGGGGAGGGCACAGATACGCAGTATTTT. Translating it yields CASSQETGEGTDTQYF.

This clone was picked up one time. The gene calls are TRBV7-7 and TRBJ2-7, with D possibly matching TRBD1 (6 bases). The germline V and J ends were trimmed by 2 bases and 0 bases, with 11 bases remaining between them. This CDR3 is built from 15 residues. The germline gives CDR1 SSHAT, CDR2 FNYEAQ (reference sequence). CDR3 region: CASSLNTGTSYEQYF. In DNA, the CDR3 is TGTGCCAGCAGCTTAAATACAGGGACCTCCTACGAGCAGTACTTC.

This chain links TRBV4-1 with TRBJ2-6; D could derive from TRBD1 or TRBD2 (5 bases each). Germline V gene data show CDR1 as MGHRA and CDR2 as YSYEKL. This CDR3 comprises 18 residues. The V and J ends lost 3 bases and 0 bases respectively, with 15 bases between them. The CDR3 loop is CASSHLGSGTSGANVLTF. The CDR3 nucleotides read TGCGCCAGCAGCCATCTCGGCTCAGGGACCTCTGGGGCCAACGTCCTGACTTTC.

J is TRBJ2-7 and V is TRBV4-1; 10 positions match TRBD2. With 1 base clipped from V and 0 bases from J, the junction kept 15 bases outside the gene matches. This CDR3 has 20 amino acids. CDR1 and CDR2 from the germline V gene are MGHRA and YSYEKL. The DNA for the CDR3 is TGCGCCAGCAGCCAAGGCCCTTCCCCAATAGCGGGAGGCCCCTCCTACGAGCAGTACTTC. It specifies CASSQGPSPIAGGPSYEQYF.

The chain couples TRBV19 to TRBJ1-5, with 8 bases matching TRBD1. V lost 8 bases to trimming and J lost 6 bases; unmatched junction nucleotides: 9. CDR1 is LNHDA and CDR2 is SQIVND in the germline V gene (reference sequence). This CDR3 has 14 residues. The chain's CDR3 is CASGTGSNGQPQHF. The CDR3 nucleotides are TGTGCCAGTGGGACAGGCAGCAACGGTCAGCCCCAGCATTTT.

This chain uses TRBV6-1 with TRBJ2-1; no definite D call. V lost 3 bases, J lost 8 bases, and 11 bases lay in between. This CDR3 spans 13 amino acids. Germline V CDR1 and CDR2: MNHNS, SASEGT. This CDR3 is CASSDQVTDEQFF. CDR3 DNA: TGTGCCAGCAGTGACCAGGTTACAGATGAGCAGTTCTTC.

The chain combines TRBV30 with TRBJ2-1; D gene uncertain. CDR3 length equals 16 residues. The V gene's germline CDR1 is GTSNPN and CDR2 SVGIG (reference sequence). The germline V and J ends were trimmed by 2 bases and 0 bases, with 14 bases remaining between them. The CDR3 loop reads CAWSSKSFSSYNEQFF. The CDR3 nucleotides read TGTGCCTGGAGTAGTAAAAGCTTTAGCTCCTACAATGAGCAGTTCTTC.

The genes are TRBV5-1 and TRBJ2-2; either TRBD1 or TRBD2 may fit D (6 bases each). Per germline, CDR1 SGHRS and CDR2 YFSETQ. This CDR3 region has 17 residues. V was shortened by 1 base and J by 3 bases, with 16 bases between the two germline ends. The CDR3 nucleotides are TGCGCCAGCAGCTTGCTGGGGGGCGTTGGGGACACCGGGGAGCTGTTTTTT. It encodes CASSLLGGVGDTGELFF. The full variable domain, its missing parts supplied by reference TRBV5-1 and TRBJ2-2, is KAGVTQTPRYLIKTRGQQVTLSCSPISGHRSVSWYQQTPGQGLQFLFEYFSETQRNKGNFPGRFSGRQFSNSRSEMNVSTLELGDSALYLCASSLLGGVGDTGELFFGEGSRLTVL.

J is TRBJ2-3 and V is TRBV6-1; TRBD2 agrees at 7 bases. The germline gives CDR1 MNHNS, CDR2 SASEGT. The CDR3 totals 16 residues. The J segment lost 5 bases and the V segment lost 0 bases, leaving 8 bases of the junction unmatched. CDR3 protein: CASSEAWGGPLDTQYF. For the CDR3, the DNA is TGTGCCAGCAGTGAAGCGTGGGGAGGGCCGTTAGATACGCAGTATTTT.

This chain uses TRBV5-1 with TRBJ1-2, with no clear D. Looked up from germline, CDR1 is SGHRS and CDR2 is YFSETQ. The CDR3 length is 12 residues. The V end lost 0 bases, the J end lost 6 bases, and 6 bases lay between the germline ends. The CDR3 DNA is TGCGCCAGCAGCTTGGCGGCGGATGGCTACACCTTC. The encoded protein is CASSLAADGYTF. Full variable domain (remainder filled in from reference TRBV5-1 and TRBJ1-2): KAGVTQTPRYLIKTRGQQVTLSCSPISGHRSVSWYQQTPGQGLQFLFEYFSETQRNKGNFPGRFSGRQFSNSRSEMNVSTLELGDSALYLCASSLAADGYTFGSGTRLTVV.

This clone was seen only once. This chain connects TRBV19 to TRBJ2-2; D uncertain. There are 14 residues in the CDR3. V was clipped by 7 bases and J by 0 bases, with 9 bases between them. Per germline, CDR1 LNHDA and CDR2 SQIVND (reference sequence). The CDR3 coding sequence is TGTGCCAGTACCCAAGGGTCGAACACCGGGGAGCTGTTTTTT. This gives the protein CASTQGSNTGELFF.